The T cell receptor beta chain under discussion was sequenced for a study of cytomegalovirus exposure and HLA in healthy donors. Study outcomes and limitations: Per published reports, the classifier diagnosed cytomegalovirus status with high specificity and sensitivity. There were around 160 TCR beta chains listed as cytomegalovirus-associated.

This clone was detected ten times or more. Its antigen is unknown. Deletions cut 2 bases from V and 3 bases from J, with 8 bases between. This CDR3 comprises 12 residues. Per germline, CDR1 SQVTM and CDR2 ANQGSEA. Clones were sequenced by immunoSEQ multiplex PCR, and TCRdb holds only the in-frame ones, with some missing. The sample shows 150,000 to 160,000 clones, 85% to 90% of them seen only once. Sequenced input: PBMCs. The origin of this receptor is a human donor in good health. This chain uses TRBV29-1 with TRBJ2-7; D perhaps matches TRBD2 (5 bases). The CDR3 reads CSVEIRDYEQYF. CDR3 DNA: TGCAGCGTTGAAATCCGGGACTACGAGCAGTACTTC.